This T cell receptor beta chain was recorded in a study of vaccination and CD4 T cells after COVID-19. As to treatment: roughly 10-day PBMC culture with coronavirus spike peptide pools or control peptides (ViraFEST assay). Investigators obtained the unexposed donor's CD4+ T cells before the COVID-19 pandemic (2011-2018). An Oncomine TCR Beta short-read assay was used to sequence the DNA from cultured CD4+ T cells. TCRdb reanalysed the PCR reads using MiXCR and keeps one entry per CDR3 protein. In the table there are approximately 8,000 distinct CDR3 sequences, 35% to 45% of which are singletons. The CDR3 consists of 13 residues. V gave up 2 bases and J gave up 14 bases, with 13 bases separating them. The germline V gene encodes CDR1 ENHRY and CDR2 SYGVKD. This clonotype was seen only a few times. The antigen is not known.

The sample comprised CD4+ T cells from blood, cultured in vitro. V and J are TRBV10-3 and TRBJ1-6; tentative D call: TRBD1 (5 bases). This receptor was obtained from a human donor in good health. CDR3: CAISEAGPLSLHF. CDR3 coding DNA: TGTGCCATCAGTGAGGCAGGGCCCTTGTCCCTCCACTTT.